This T cell receptor beta chain comes out of a study of blood T cells in healthy people across ages. Background on the study: Per every two T cells, about one barcoded beta molecule was captured by template switching.

With a J-beta primer mix and a sample-barcoded 5' primer, a second PCR ran about 7 to 12 cycles. TCRdb re-called the 5' RACE reads with MiXCR, one entry per CDR3 protein. The data show hundreds of thousands of distinct CDR3 sequences, approximately 59% seen once. V gave up 0 bases and J gave up 1 base, with 30 bases separating them. CDR3 length: 21 amino acids. Germline lookup yields CDR1 DFQATT and CDR2 SNEGSKA (reference sequence). Individuals who donated were healthy Caucasians from Russia aged 6 to 90. This receptor was identified in a man aged 55-75 years in good health. This chain connects TRBV20-1 to TRBJ2-5; TRBD2 is a possible D gene (7 bases). The specimen sequenced was blood. For the CDR3, the DNA is TGCAGTGCTAGAGATGCCCAGGGGTCGGGGGGACGTCATCACCCCCAAGAGACCCAGTACTTC. Its translation: CSARDAQGSGGRHHPQETQYF.